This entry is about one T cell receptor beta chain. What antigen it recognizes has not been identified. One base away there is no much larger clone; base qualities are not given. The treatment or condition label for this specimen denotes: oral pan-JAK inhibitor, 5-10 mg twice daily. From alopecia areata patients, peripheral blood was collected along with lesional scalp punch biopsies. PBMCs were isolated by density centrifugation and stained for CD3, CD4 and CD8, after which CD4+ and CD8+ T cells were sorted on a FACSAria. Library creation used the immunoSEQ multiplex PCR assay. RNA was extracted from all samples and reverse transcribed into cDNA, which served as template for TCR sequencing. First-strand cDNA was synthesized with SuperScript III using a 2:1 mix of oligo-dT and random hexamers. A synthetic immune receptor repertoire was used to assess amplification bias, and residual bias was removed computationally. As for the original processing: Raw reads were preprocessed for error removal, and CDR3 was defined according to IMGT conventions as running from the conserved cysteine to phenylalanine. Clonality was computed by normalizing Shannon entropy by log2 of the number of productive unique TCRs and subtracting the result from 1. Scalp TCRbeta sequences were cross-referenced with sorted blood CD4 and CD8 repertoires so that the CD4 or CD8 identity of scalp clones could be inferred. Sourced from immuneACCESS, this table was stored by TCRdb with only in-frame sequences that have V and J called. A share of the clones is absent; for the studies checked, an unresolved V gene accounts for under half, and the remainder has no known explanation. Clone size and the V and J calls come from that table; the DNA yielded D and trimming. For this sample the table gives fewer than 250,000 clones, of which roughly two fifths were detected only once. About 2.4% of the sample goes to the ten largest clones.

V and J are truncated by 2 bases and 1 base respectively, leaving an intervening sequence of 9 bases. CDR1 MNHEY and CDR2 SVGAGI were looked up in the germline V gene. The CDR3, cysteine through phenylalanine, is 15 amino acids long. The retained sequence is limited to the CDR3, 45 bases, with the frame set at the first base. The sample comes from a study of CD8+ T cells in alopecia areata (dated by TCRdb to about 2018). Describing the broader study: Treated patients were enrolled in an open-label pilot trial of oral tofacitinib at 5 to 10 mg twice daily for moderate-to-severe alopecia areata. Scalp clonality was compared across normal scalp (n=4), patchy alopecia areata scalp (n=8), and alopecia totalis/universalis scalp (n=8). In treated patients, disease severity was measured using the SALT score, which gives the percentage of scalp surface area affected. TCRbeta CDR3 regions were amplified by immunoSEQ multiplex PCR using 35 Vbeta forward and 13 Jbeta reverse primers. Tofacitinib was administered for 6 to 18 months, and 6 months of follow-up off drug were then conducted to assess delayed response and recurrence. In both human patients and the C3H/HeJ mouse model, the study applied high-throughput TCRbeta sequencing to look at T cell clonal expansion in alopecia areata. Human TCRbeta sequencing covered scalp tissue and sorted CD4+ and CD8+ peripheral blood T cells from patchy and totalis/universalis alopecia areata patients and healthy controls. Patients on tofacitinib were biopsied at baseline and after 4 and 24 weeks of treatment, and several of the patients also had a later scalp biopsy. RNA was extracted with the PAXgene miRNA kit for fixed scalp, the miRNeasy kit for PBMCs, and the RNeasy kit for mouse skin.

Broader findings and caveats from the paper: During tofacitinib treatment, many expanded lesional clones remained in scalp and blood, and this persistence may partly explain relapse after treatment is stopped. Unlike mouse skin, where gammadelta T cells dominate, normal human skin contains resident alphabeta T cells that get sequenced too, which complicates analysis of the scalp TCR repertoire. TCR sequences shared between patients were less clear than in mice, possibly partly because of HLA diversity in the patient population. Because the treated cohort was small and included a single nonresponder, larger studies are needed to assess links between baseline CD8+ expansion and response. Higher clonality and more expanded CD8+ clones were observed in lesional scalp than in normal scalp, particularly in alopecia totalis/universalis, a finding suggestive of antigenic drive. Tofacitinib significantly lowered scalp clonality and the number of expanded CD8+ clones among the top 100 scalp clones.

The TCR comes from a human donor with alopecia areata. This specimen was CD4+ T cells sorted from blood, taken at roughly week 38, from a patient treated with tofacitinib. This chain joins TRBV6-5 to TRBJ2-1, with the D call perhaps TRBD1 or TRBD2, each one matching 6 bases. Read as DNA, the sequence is TGTGCCAGCAGTTACGTAGGGGGGTCCTACAATGAGCAGTTCTTC. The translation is CASSYVGGSYNEQFF.